This T cell receptor (beta chain) was sequenced during a study of regulatory T cells in long-lasting Graves disease. Study results and caveats: TRBV28 was favored in persistent disease, as were TRBJ1-2 and TRBJ2-5. Small sample size may have lowered accuracy.

Described time point: persistent/refractory GD, antithyroid drugs over 5 years with positive TRAb. The TCR library was made from RNA that had been extracted from PBMCs in TRIzol. Clinicians diagnosed Graves' disease using American Thyroid Association guidelines. An endocrinology unit in Xi'an, China, supplied the patients. Arm-PCR of CDR3 regions with iRepertoire HTBI primers generated TCR beta libraries. TCRdb used MiXCR to reprocess the multiplex PCR reads, holding one entry per CDR3 protein. The sample consists of 650,000 to 850,000 distinct CDR3 sequences, about 32% of them appearing once. There are 16 residues in the CDR3. Trimming pared 0 bases from V and 7 bases from J, leaving 16 bases between. Germline CDR1 SGDLS, CDR2 YYNGEE. A word on this clonotype: The antigen is unknown.

This specimen consisted of peripheral blood mononuclear cells (PBMCs), obtained when the disease was refractory, from a patient treated with antithyroid drugs. V and J are TRBV9 and TRBJ1-4; D may be TRBD1 (5 bases). The TCR comes from a female donor with Graves disease. The CDR3 is CASSVGSRDGIEKLFF. The CDR3 DNA reads TGTGCCAGCAGCGTAGGTTCGAGGGACGGGATTGAAAAACTGTTTTTT.